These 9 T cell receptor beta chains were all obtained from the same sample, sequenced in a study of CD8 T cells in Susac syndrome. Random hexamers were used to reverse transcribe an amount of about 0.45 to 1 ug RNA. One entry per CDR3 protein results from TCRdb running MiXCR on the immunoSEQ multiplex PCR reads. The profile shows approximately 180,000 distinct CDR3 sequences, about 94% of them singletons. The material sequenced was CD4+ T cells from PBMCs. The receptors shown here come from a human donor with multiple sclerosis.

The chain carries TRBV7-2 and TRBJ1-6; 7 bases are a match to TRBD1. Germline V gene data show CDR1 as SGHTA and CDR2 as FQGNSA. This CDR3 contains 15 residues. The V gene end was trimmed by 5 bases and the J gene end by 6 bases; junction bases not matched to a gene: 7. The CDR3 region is CASSQFRDSNSPLHF. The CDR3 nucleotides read TGTGCCAGCAGCCAATTCCGGGACAGTAATTCACCCCTCCACTTT.

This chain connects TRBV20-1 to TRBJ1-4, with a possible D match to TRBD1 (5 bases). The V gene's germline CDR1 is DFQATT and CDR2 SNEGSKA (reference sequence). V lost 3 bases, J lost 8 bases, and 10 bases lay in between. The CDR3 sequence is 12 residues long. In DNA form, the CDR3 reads TGCAGTGCTAGGGGACCCTCGGAAAAACTGTTTTTT. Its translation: CSARGPSEKLFF.

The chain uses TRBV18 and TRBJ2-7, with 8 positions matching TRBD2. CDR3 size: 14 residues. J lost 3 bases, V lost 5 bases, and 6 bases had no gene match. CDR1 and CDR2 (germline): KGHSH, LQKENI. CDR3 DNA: TGTGCCAGCTCAGCGTCCGGGACTAGCTACGAGCAGTACTTC. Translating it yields CASSASGTSYEQYF.

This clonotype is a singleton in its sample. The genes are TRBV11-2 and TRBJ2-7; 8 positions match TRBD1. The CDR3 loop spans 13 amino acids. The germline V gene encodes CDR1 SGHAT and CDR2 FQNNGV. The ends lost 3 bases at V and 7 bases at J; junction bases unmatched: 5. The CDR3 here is CASSLDRAREQYF. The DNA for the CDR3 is TGTGCCAGCAGCTTGGACAGGGCACGTGAGCAGTACTTC.

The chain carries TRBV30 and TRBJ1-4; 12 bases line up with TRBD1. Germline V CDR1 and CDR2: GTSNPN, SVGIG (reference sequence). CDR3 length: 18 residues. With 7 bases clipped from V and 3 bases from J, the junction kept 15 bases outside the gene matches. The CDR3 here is CASYPPPGQGASNEKLFF. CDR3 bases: TGTGCCTCTTACCCCCCACCGGGACAGGGGGCGTCTAATGAAAAACTGTTTTTT. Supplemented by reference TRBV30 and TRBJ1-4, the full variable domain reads SQTIHQWPATLVQPVGSPLSLECTVEGTSNPNLYWYRQAAGRGLQLLFYSVGIGQISSEVPQNLSASRPQDRQFILSSKKLLLSDSGFYLCASYPPPGQGASNEKLFFGSGTQLSVL.

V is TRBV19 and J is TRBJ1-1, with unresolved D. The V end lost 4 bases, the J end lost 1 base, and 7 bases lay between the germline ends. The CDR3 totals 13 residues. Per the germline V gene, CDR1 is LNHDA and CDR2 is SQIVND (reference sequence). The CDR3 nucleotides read TGTGCCAGTAGTACCCAACCGAACACTGAAGCTTTCTTT. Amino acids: CASSTQPNTEAFF.

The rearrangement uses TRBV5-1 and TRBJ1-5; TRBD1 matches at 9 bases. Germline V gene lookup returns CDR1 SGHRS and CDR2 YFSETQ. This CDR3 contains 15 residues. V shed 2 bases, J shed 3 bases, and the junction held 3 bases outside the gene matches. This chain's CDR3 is CASSLTGGDNQPQHF. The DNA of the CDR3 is TGCGCCAGCAGCTTAACAGGGGGCGACAATCAGCCCCAGCATTTT.

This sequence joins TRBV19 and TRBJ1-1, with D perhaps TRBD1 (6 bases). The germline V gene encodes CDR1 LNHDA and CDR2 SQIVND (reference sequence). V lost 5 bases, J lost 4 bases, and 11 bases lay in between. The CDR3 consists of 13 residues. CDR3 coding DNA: TGTGCCAGTAGTGTCACAGGGTTCACTGAAGCTTTCTTT. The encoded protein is CASSVTGFTEAFF.

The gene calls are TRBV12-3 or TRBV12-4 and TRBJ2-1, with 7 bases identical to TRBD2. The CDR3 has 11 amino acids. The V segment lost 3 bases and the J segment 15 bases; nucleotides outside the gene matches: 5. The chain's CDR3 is CASSFGDYGFF. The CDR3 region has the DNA TGTGCCAGCAGTTTCGGGGACTACGGGTTCTTC.